The 6 T cell receptor beta chains reported below all come from one sample, sequenced in a study of OX40 agonist ivuxolimab in advanced cancers. TCRdb keeps only in-frame clones here, not all; method: immunoSEQ multiplex PCR. The sample has about 66,000 clones, 85% seen once; the top ten hold roughly 4%. Here the sequenced sample was CD4+ or CD8+ T cells sorted from blood, taken in a trial of the OX40 agonist ivuxolimab. The receptors here all came from an adult with an advanced solid tumor such as melanoma, head and neck, liver or kidney cancer.

The chain uses TRBV29-1 and TRBJ2-1; D gene ambiguous. Trimming removed 4 bases at V and 0 bases at J, with 7 bases between. The CDR3 spans 13 residues. Germline V gene data show CDR1 as SQVTM and CDR2 as ANQGSEA. CDR3 in DNA: TGCAGCGTTGGAAGAGGCTCCTACAATGAGCAGTTCTTC. Residues: CSVGRGSYNEQFF.

This clone has just a few counts. The chain combines TRBV28 with TRBJ2-1; TRBD1 aligns across 8 bases. The junction had 14 bases not matched to a gene; V was cut back by 7 bases and J by 3 bases. Germline V CDR1 and CDR2: MDHEN, SYDVKM. CDR3 length equals 17 residues. The DNA for the CDR3 is TGTGCCAGCAACACTTGGGTAGGACAGGGAAGCTACAATGAGCAGTTCTTC. It is translated as CASNTWVGQGSYNEQFF.

This clone was counted only a few times. V gene TRBV5-6 combines with J gene TRBJ2-5; 10 nucleotides match TRBD1. Germline V lookup: CDR1 SGHDT, CDR2 YYEEEE. The CDR3 has 14 amino acids. The J segment lost 1 base and the V segment lost 4 bases, leaving 1 base of the junction unmatched. Written as DNA, the CDR3 is TGTGCCAGCAGCCGGGACAGGGGCCAAGAGACCCAGTACTTC. Protein sequence: CASSRDRGQETQYF.

The genes are TRBV10-3 and TRBJ1-1; a possible D gene is TRBD1 (5 bases). The CDR3 sequence is 15 residues long. Trimming pared 10 bases from V and 5 bases from J, leaving 23 bases between. CDR1 and CDR2 (germline): ENHRY, SYGVKD. This CDR3 is CATKPTDGGGTEAFF. The CDR3, as DNA: TGTGCCACCAAACCTACGGACGGTGGGGGGACTGAAGCTTTCTTT.

The CDR3 is CASRDRRGYEQYF. CDR3 in DNA: TGTGCCAGCAGAGATCGGCGGGGGTACGAGCAGTACTTC. J is TRBJ2-7 and V is TRBV6-6; 7 nucleotides match TRBD2. This CDR3 is 13 amino acids long. V was pared by 6 bases and J by 4 bases, with 6 bases of the junction left unmatched. The germline CDR1 and CDR2 sequences are MNHNY and SVGAGI (reference sequence).

This chain links TRBV6-5 with TRBJ2-5, with D tentatively TRBD2 (5 bases). This CDR3 spans 15 amino acids. Between the trimmed V and J ends, which lost 2 bases and 4 bases, there was a span of 14 bases. Germline V gene lookup returns CDR1 MNHEY and CDR2 SVGAGI. As DNA, the CDR3 is TGTGCCAGCAGTTACGCCCGAGCCAGCGGAGAGACCCAGTACTTC. Translated: CASSYARASGETQYF.